This T cell receptor beta chain was recovered during a study of T-cell memory formation after mild COVID-19. Concerning this clonotype itself: Its antigen is unidentified.

Constant-segment-primed 5'RACE gave TCR alpha and TCR beta cDNA libraries with sample barcodes and UMIs. TCRdb reprocessed the 5' RACE reads via MiXCR and lists one record per CDR3 protein. Here the sample spans about 390,000 distinct CDR3 sequences, about 17% being singletons. Trimming took 3 bases from V and 6 from J, leaving 12 bases between them. The CDR3 is made up of 13 amino acids. The germline V gene encodes CDR1 SGHRS and CDR2 YFSETQ. Broader study findings: Day 15 to 85 contractors were CD4/CD8 balanced; later expanders leaned CD4+. Most CD4+ clones that shrank were in CM and EM, while CD8+ ones turned up in EMRA.

The sequencing input was PBMCs or a T cell subset sorted from them (not recorded which). This sequence originates from a man aged 18 to 29 who had mild COVID-19 (a few samples of this study predate the infection). Cell type and time point are not known. The V and J genes are TRBV5-1 and TRBJ1-2; D may be TRBD1 (5 bases). The CDR3 is CASSSGFSDGYTF. The CDR3 DNA is TGCGCCAGCAGCTCAGGGTTTTCTGATGGCTACACCTTC.